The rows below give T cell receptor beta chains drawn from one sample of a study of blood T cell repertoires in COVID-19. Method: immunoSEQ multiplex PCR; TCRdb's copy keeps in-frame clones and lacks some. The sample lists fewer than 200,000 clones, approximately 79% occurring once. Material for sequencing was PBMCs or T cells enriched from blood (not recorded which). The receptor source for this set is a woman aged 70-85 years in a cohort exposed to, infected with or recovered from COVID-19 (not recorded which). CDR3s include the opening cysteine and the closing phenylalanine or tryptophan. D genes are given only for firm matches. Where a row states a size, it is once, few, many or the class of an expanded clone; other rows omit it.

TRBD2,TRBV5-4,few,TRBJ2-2,CASSFASGSNTGELFF,TGTGCCAGCAGCTTTGCTAGCGGGAGTAACACCGGGGAGCTGTTTTTT
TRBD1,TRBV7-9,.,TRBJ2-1,CASSPGTVTYNEQFF,TGTGCCAGCAGCCCCGGGACAGTAACCTACAATGAGCAGTTCTTC
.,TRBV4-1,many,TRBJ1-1,CASSPGQQNTEAFF,TGCGCCAGCAGCCCCGGACAGCAGAACACTGAAGCTTTCTTT
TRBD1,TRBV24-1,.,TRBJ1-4,CATSDGGQGARVEKLFF,TGTGCCACCAGTGATGGGGGACAGGGGGCGCGTGTTGAAAAACTGTTTTTT
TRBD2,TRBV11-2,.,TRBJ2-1,CASSLGGAGGYNEQFF,TGTGCCAGCAGCTTAGGGGGAGCGGGAGGCTACAATGAGCAGTTCTTC
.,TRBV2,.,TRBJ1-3,CASSYRVNTIYF,TGTGCCAGCAGCTACAGGGTGAACACCATATATTTT
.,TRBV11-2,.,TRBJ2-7,CASTLTFEKQYF,TGTGCCAGCACCCTGACATTTGAGAAGCAGTACTTC
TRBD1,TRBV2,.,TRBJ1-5,CASSGTGGNQPQHF,TGTGCCAGCAGCGGGACAGGGGGGAATCAGCCCCAGCATTTT
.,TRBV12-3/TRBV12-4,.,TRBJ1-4,CASIGMEREKLFF,TGTGCCAGCATCGGGATGGAGCGGGAAAAACTGTTTTTT
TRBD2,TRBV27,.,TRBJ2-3,CASSHGLAGTDTQYF,TGTGCCAGCAGCCACGGACTAGCGGGCACAGATACGCAGTATTTT
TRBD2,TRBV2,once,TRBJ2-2,CASRNGLAAATGELFF,TGTGCCAGCAGGAATGGACTAGCGGCGGCCACCGGGGAGCTGTTTTTT
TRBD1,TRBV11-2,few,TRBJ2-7,CASSLGTGLEQYF,TGTGCCAGCAGCCTAGGGACAGGGCTCGAGCAGTACTTC
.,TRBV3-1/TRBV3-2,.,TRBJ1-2,CASSQGATLYGYTF,TGTGCCAGCAGCCAAGGGGCCACCCTCTATGGCTACACCTTC
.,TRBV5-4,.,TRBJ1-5,CASSPGGGAGQPQHF,TGTGCCAGCAGCCCAGGCGGGGGGGCAGGTCAGCCCCAGCATTTT
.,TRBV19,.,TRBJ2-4,CASSPRVRAAKNIQYF,TGTGCCAGTAGTCCCCGTGTGCGGGCTGCCAAAAACATTCAGTACTTC
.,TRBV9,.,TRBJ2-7,CASSVDLRALIHEQYF,TGTGCCAGCAGCGTAGACTTGCGGGCTCTTATCCACGAGCAGTACTTC
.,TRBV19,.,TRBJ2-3,CASRDGAVGTDTQYF,TGTGCCAGTAGGGATGGGGCGGTTGGAACAGATACGCAGTATTTT
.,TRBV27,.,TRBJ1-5,CASSPLTTGLHQPQHF,TGTGCCAGCAGTCCCCTCACCACAGGGTTGCATCAGCCCCAGCATTTT
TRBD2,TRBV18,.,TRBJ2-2,CASSGLAGVSGELFF,TGTGCCAGCTCCGGATTAGCGGGAGTTTCCGGGGAGCTGTTTTTT
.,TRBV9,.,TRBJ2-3,CASTLDSASDTQYF,TGTGCCAGCACTTTGGACAGCGCCTCAGATACGCAGTATTTT
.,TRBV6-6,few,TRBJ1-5,CASSDNFAQPQHF,TGTGCCAGCAGTGACAATTTTGCCCAGCCCCAGCATTTT
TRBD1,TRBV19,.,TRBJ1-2,CACENTQGQGYGYTF,TGTGCCTGCGAGAACACACAAGGACAGGGCTATGGCTACACCTTC
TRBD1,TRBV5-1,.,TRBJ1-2,CASSSGTGLNYGYTF,TGCGCCAGCAGCTCCGGGACAGGCCTTAACTATGGCTACACCTTC
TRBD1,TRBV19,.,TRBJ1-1,CASSTYRGRVANTEAFF,TGTGCCAGTAGTACCTACAGGGGCAGGGTGGCGAACACTGAAGCTTTCTTT
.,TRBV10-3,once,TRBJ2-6,CAISGQVSGANVLTF,TGTGCCATCAGTGGTCAGGTCTCTGGGGCCAACGTCCTGACTTTC
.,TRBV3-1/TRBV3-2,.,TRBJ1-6,CASSHQGYNSPLHF,TGTGCCAGCAGCCATCAGGGATATAATTCACCCCTCCACTTT
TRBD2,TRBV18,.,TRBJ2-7,CASSGTSGTYEQYF,TGTGCCAGCTCAGGGACTAGCGGCACCTACGAGCAGTACTTC
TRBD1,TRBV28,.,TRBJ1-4,CASSKQGRDEKLFF,TGTGCCAGCAGTAAACAGGGGAGAGATGAAAAACTGTTTTTT
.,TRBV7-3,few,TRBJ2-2,CASSLGLAGDGELFF,TGTGCCAGCAGCTTAGGGCTCGCCGGGGACGGGGAGCTGTTTTTT
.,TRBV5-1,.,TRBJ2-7,CASSLWPGSYEQYF,TGCGCCAGCAGCTTGTGGCCAGGCTCCTACGAGCAGTACTTC
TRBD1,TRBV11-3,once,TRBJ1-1,CASRSGQGGEAFF,TGTGCCAGCAGATCAGGACAGGGCGGGGAAGCTTTCTTT
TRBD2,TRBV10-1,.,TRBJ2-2,CASSVAGAPTGELFF,TGCGCCAGCAGTGTAGCGGGAGCCCCCACCGGGGAGCTGTTTTTT
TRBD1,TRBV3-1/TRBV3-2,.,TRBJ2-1,CASSQRTGGGEQFF,TGTGCCAGCAGCCAAAGGACAGGGGGCGGTGAGCAGTTCTTC
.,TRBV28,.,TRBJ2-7,CASSLGGYEQYF,TGTGCCAGCAGTTTGGGAGGCTACGAGCAGTACTTC
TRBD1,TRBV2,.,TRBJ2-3,CASSAQGRTDTQYF,TGTGCCAGCAGTGCACAGGGGCGGACAGATACGCAGTATTTT
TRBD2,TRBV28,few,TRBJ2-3,CASSFSGLAASTDTQYF,TGTGCCAGCAGTTTTTCGGGACTAGCGGCGAGCACAGATACGCAGTATTTT
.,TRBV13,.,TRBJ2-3,CASSYATDTQYF,TGTGCCAGCAGCTATGCTACGGATACGCAGTATTTT
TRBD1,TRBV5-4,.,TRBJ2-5,CASSLGAHRGYQETQYF,TGTGCCAGCAGCTTGGGGGCGCACAGGGGGTACCAAGAGACCCAGTACTTC
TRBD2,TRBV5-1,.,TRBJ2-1,CASTPMPGLAGNEQFF,TGCGCCAGCACCCCCATGCCGGGACTAGCGGGCAATGAGCAGTTCTTC